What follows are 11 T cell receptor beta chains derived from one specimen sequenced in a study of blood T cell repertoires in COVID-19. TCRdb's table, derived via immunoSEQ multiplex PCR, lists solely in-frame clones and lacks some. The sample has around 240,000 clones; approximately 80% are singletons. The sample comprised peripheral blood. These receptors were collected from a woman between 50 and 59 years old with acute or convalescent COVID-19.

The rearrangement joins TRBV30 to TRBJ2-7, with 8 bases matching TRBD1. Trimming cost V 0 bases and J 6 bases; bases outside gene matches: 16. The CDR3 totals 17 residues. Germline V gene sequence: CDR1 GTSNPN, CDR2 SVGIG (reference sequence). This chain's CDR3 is CAWSVKEWQGASGEQYF. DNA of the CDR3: TGTGCCTGGAGTGTAAAGGAATGGCAGGGGGCAAGCGGCGAGCAGTACTTC.

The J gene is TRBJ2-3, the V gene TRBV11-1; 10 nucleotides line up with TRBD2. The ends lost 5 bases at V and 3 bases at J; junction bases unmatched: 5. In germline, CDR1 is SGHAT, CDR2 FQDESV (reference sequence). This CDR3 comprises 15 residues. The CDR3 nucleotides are TGTGCCAGCAGCCGCACTAGCGGGGAGACAGATACGCAGTATTTT. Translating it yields CASSRTSGETDTQYF.

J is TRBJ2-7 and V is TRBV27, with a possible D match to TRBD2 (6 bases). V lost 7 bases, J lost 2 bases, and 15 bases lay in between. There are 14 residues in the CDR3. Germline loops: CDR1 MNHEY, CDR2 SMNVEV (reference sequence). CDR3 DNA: TGTGCCAGCACTCAGCGGGCGGACGCCTACGAGCAGTACTTC. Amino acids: CASTQRADAYEQYF.

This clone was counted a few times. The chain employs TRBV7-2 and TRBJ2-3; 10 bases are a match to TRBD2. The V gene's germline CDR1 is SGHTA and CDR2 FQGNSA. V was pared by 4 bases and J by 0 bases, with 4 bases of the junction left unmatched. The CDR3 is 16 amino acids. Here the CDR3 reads CASSSQRGGSTDTQYF. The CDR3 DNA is TGTGCCAGCAGCTCTCAGCGGGGGGGTAGCACAGATACGCAGTATTTT.

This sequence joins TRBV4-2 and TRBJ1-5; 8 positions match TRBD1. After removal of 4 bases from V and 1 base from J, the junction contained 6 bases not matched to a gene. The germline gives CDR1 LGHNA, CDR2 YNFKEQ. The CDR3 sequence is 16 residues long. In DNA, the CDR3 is TGTGCCAGCAGCCCACGGACAGGGAAAAGCAATCAGCCCCAGCATTTT. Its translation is CASSPRTGKSNQPQHF.

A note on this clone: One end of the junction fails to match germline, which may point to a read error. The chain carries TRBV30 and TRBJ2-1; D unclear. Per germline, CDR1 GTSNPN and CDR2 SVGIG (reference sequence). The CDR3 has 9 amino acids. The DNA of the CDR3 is TGTGCCTGGAGTTCACCCCTAGTCTTC. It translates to CAWSSPLVF. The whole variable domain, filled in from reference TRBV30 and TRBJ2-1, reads SQTIHQWPATLVQPVGSPLSLECTVEGTSNPNLYWYRQAAGRGLQLLFYSVGIGQISSEVPQNLSASRPQDRQFILSSKKLLLSDSGFYLCAWSSPLVFGPGTRLTVL.

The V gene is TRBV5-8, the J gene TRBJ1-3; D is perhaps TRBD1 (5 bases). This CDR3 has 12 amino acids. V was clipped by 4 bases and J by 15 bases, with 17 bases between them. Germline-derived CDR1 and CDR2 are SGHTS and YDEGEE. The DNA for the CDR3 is TGTGCCAGCAGCCCGTGGGTCGCCCAGGGATATTTT. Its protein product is CASSPWVAQGYF.

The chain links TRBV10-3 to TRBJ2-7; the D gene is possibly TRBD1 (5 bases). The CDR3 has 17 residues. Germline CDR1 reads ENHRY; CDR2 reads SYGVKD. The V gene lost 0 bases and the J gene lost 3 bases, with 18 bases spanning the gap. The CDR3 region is CAISESGQGNILYEQYF. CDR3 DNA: TGTGCCATCAGTGAGTCAGGGCAGGGAAATATACTCTACGAGCAGTACTTC.

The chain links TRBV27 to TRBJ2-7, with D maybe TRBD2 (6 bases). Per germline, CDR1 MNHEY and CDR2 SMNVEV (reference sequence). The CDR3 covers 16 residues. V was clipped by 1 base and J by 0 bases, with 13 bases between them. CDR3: CASSLLGGGSSYEQYF. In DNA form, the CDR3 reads TGTGCCAGCAGTTTATTGGGCGGAGGGAGCTCCTACGAGCAGTACTTC.

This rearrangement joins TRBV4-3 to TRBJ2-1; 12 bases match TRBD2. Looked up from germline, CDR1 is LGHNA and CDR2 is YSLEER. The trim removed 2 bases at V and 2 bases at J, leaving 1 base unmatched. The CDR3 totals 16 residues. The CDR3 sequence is CASSQSSGGAYNEQFF. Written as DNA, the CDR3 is TGCGCCAGCAGCCAATCTAGCGGGGGGGCCTACAATGAGCAGTTCTTC.

Written as DNA, the CDR3 is TGCAGTGGCGCCCTAAGGAGCGAGCAGTACTTC. Its translation: CSGALRSEQYF. This chain joins TRBV20-1 and TRBJ2-7; D uncertain. There are 11 residues in the CDR3. Germline V CDR1 and CDR2: DFQATT, SNEGSKA (reference sequence). V was pared by 7 bases and J by 6 bases, with 13 bases between.